Below, one T cell receptor (beta chain) is given with its context. The CDR3 covers 16 residues. Germline lookup yields CDR1 MNHEY and CDR2 SMNVEV (reference sequence). V lost 4 bases to trimming and J lost 2 bases; unmatched junction nucleotides: 5. The data originate from a study of blood T cell repertoires in COVID-19. Here immunoSEQ multiplex PCR was the method, and the copy in TCRdb shows in-frame clones only, minus some. The data contain about 290,000 clones, roughly 89% of them singletons. The chain is built from TRBV27 and TRBJ2-1; 10 bases map to TRBD2. This clonotype was obtained from a woman aged 25 to 39 with COVID-19, enrolled during active disease. The sequencing sample was made of peripheral blood. The CDR3 loop reads CASSSLAGAPYNEQFF. The CDR3 bases are TGTGCCAGCAGTTCCCTAGCGGGGGCCCCCTACAATGAGCAGTTCTTC.